This T cell receptor (beta chain) was captured by sequencing in a study of blood T cell repertoires in COVID-19. In the study overall: Samples came from the United States, Italy and Spain, spanning acute and convalescent COVID-19. Sample material is recorded as cDNA or gDNA derived from T cells, B-cell-depleted T cells, or PBMCs.

The CDR3 covers 15 residues. With V trimmed by 2 bases and J by 5 bases, 5 bases remained unmatched. Looked up from germline, CDR1 is MNHEY and CDR2 is SVGAGI. The table came from immunoSEQ multiplex PCR; TCRdb's copy has only in-frame clones and leaves some out. This repertoire shows about 220,000 clones, 82% found once; its top ten account for around 8%. Seattle patients were enrolled during active infection and followed longitudinally. The chain links TRBV6-5 to TRBJ1-1, with TRBD1 matching over 10 bases. Input material: peripheral blood. The sequence came from an elderly woman with COVID-19, enrolled during active disease. The CDR3 nucleotides are TGTGCCAGCAGTTACGGGACAGGGGTTGGAACTGAAGCTTTCTTT. Translation gives CASSYGTGVGTEAFF.